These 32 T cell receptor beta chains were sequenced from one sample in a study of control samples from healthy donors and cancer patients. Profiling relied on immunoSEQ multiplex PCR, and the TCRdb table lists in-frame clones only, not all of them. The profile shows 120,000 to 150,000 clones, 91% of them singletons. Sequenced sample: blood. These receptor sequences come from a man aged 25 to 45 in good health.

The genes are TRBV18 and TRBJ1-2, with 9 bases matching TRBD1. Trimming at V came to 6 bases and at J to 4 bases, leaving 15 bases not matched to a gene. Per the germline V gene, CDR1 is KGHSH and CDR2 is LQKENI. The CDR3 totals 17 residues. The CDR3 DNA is TGTGCCAGCTCGGACCCCGTTCGGGGGACAGGGCCCTATGGCTACACCTTC. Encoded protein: CASSDPVRGTGPYGYTF.

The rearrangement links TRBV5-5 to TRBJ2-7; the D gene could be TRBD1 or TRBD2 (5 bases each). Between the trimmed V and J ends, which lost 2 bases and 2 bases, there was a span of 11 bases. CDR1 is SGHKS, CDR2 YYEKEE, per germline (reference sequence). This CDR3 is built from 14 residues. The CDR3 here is CASSLGTVPYEQYF. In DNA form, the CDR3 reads TGTGCCAGCAGCTTAGGGACGGTACCCTACGAGCAGTACTTC.

In nucleotides, the CDR3 is TGTGCCAGCAGCACAATCAGGGGCTCCTACAATGAGCAGTTCTTC. This encodes CASSTIRGSYNEQFF. The J gene is TRBJ2-1, the V gene TRBV5-4, with D maybe TRBD1 (6 bases). The CDR3 totals 15 residues. Trimming stripped 4 bases from V and 0 bases from J, with 11 bases between. Germline-derived CDR1 and CDR2 are SGHNT and YYREEE (reference sequence).

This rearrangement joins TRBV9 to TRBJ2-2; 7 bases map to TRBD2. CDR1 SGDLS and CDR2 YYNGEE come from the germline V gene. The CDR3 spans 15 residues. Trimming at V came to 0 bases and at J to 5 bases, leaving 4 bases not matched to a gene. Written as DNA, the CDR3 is TGTGCCAGCAGCGTAGTCAGCGGGGTAACCGGGGAGCTGTTTTTT. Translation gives CASSVVSGVTGELFF.

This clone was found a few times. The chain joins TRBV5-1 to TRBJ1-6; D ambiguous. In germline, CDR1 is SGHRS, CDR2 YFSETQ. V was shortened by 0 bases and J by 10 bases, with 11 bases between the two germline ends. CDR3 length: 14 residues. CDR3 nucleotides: TGCGCCAGCAGCTTGGGGGAGGAAGAATCACCCCTCCACTTT. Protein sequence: CASSLGEEESPLHF.

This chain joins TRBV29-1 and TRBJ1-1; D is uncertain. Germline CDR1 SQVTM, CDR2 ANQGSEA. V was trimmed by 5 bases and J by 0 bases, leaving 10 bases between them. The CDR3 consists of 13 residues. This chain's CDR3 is CSVLTLMNTEAFF. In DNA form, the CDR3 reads TGCAGCGTTTTGACACTTATGAACACTGAAGCTTTCTTT. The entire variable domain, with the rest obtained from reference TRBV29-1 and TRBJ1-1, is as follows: SAVISQKPSRDICQRGTSLTIQCQVDSQVTMMFWYRQQPGQSLTLIATANQGSEATYESGFVIDKFPISRPNLTFSTLTVSNMSPEDSSIYLCSVLTLMNTEAFFGQGTRLTVV.

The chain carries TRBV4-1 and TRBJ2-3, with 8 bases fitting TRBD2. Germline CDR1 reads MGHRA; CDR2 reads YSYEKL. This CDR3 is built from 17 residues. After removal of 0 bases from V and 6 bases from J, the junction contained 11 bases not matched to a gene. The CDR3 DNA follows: TGCGCCAGCAGCCAAGATTTTGGCGGGGGGAGGCGGGATACGCAGTATTTT. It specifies CASSQDFGGGRRDTQYF.

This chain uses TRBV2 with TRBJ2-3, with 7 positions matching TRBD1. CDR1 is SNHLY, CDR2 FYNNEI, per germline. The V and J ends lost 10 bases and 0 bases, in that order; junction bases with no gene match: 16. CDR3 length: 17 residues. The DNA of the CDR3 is TGTGCCAACTCAGGGGGACCCGCCCTATCTAGCACAGATACGCAGTATTTT. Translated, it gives CANSGGPALSSTDTQYF.

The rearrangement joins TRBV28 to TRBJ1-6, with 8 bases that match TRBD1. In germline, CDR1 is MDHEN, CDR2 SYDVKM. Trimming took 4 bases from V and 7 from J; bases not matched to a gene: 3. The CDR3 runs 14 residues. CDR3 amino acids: CASSSGGANSPLHF. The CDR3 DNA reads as TGTGCCAGCAGTTCAGGGGGCGCGAATTCACCCCTCCACTTT. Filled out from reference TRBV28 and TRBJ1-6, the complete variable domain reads DVKVTQSSRYLVKRTGEKVFLECVQDMDHENMFWYRQDPGLGLRLIYFSYDVKMKEKGDIPEGYSVSREKKERFSLILESASTNQTSMYLCASSSGGANSPLHFGNGTRLTVT.

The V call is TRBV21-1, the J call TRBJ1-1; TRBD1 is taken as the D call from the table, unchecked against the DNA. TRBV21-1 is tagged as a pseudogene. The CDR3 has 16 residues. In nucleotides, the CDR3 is TGTGCCAGCAGCAAAGGGGGGACAGGGTCGAACACTGAAGCTTTCTTT. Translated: CASSKGGTGSNTEAFF.

The CDR3 DNA follows: TGTGCCAGCAGTGAATCTGGGTTGAACACTGAAGCTTTCTTT. Its protein is CASSESGLNTEAFF. The chain uses TRBV2 and TRBJ1-1, with D unclear. With 2 bases removed from V and 0 bases from J, the gap between germline ends came to 7 bases. The germline V gene encodes CDR1 SNHLY and CDR2 FYNNEI. The CDR3 sequence is 14 residues long.

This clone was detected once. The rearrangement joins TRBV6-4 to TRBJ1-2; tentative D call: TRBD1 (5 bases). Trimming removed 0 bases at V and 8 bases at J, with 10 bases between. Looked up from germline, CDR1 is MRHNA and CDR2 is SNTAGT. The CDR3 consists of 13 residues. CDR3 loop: CASSDSTVSGYTF. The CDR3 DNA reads TGTGCCAGCAGTGACTCGACAGTTAGCGGCTACACCTTC.

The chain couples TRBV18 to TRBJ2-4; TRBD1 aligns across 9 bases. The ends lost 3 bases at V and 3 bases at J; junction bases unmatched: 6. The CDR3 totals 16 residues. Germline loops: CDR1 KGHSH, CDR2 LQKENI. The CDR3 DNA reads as TGTGCCAGCTCACCCACGGACAGGGGAGGCAAAAACATTCAGTACTTC. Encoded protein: CASSPTDRGGKNIQYF.

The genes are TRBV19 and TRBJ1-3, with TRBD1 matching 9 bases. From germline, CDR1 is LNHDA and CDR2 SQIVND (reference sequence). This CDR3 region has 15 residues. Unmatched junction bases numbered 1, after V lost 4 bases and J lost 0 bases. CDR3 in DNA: TGTGCCAGTAGTACGGACAGGGGCTCTGGAAACACCATATATTTT. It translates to CASSTDRGSGNTIYF. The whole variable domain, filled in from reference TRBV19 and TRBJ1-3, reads DGGITQSPKYLFRKEGQNVTLSCEQNLNHDAMYWYRQDPGQGLRLIYYSQIVNDFQKGDIAEGYSVSREKKESFPLTVTSAQKNPTAFYLCASSTDRGSGNTIYFGEGSWLTVV.

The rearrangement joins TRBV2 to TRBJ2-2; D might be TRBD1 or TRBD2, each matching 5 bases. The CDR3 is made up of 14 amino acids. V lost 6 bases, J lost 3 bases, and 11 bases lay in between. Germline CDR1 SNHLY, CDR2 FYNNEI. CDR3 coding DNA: TGTGCCAGCAGGAGGGACGGATACACCGGGGAGCTGTTTTTT. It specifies CASRRDGYTGELFF.

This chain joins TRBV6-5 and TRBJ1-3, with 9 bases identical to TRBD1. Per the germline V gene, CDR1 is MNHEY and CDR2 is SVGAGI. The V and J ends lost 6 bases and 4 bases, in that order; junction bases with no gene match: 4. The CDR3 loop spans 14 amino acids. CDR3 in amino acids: CASRRQGGGNTIYF. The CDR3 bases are TGTGCCAGCAGGAGACAGGGGGGAGGAAACACCATATATTTT.

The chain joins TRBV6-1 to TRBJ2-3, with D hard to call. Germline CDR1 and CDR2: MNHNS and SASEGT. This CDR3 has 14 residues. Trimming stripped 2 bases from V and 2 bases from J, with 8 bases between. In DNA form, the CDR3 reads TGTGCCAGCAGTGAATCGGGCTACACAGATACGCAGTATTTT. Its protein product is CASSESGYTDTQYF.

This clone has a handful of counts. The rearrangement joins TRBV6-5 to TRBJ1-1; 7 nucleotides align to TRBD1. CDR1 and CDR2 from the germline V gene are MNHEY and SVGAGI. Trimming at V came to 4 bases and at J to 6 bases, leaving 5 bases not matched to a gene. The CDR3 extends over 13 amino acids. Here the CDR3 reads CASSLTGSAEAFF. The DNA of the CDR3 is TGTGCCAGCAGTTTGACAGGGTCCGCTGAAGCTTTCTTT.

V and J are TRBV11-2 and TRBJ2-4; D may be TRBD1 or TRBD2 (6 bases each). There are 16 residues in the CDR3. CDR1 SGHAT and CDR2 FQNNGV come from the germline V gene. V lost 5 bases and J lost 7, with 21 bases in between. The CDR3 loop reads CASSRYHQGRSNIQYF. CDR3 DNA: TGTGCCAGCAGCCGATACCATCAGGGGAGGTCGAACATTCAGTACTTC.

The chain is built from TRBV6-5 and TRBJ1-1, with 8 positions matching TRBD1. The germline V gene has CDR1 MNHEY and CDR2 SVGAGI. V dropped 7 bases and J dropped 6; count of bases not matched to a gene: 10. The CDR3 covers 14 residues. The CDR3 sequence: CASKNRGTVPEAFF. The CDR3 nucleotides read TGTGCCAGCAAAAACAGGGGGACGGTACCTGAAGCTTTCTTT.

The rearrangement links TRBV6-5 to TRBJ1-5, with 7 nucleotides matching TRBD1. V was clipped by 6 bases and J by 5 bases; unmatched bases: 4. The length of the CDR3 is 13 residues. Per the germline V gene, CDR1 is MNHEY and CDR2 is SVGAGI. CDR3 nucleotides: TGTGCCAGCAGGCACGACAGGGATCAGCCCCAGCATTTT. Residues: CASRHDRDQPQHF.

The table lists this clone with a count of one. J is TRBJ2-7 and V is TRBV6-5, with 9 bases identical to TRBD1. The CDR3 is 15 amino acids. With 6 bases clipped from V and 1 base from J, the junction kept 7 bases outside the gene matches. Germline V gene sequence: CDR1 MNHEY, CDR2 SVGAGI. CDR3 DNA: TGTGCCAGCAGGGGACAGGGCCTATTATCCTACGAGCAGTACTTC. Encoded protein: CASRGQGLLSYEQYF.

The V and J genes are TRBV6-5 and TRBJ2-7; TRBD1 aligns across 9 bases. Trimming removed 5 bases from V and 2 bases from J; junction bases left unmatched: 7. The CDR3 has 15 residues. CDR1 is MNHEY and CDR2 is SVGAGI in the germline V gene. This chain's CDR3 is CASSSRDRATYEQYF. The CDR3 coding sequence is TGTGCCAGCAGTAGCCGGGACAGGGCCACCTACGAGCAGTACTTC.

The CDR3 DNA reads as TGTGCCAGCACCTTTGGACAGGGTCCGTCTTTTGAGACCCAGTACTTC. This codes for CASTFGQGPSFETQYF. V usage is TRBV5-6 and J usage is TRBJ2-5; 8 positions agree with TRBD1. Germline V gives CDR1 SGHDT, CDR2 YYEEEE. The CDR3 has 16 residues. V lost 6 bases, J lost 5 bases, and 15 bases stayed unmatched. Drawing the rest from reference TRBV5-6 and TRBJ2-5, the complete variable domain is DAGVTQSPTHLIKTRGQQVTLRCSPKSGHDTVSWYQQALGQGPQFIFQYYEEEERQRGNFPDRFSGHQFPNYSSELNVNALLLGDSALYLCASTFGQGPSFETQYFGPGTRLLVL.

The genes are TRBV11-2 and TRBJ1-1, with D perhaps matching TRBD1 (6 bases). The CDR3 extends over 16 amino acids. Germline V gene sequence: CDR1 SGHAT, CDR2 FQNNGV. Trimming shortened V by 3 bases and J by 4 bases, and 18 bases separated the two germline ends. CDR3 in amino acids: CASSFPQGMESTEAFF. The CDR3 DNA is TGTGCCAGCAGCTTCCCCCAGGGGATGGAAAGCACTGAAGCTTTCTTT.

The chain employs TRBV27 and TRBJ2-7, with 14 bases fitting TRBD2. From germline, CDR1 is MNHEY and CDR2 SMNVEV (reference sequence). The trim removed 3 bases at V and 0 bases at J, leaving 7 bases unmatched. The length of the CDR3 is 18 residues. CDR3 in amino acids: CASSLGTSGGPSSYEQYF. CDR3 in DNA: TGTGCCAGCAGTTTGGGGACTAGCGGGGGTCCAAGCTCCTACGAGCAGTACTTC.

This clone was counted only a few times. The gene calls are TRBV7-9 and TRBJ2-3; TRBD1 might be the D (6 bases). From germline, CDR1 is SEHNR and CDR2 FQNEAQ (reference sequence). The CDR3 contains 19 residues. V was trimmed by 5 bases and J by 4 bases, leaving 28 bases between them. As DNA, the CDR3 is TGTGCCAGCAGCGACAGGAGGCCCCTTAGCAGGCTCGGGCCAGATACGCAGTATTTT. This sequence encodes CASSDRRPLSRLGPDTQYF.

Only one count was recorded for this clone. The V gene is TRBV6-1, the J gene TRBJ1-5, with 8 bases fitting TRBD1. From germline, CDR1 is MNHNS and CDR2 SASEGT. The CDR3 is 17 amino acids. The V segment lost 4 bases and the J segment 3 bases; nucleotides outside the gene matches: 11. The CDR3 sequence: CASSGQGPLQNNQPQHF. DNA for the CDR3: TGTGCCAGCAGTGGACAGGGGCCGCTACAAAACAATCAGCCCCAGCATTTT.

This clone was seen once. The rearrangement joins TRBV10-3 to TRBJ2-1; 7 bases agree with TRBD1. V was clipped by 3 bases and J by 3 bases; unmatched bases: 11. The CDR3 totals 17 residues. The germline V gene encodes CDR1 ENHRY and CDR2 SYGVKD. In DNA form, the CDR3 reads TGTGCCATCAGTGAAAGCTTCAAGTCAGGGGGCTACAATGAGCAGTTCTTC. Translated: CAISESFKSGGYNEQFF.

In DNA, the CDR3 is TGTGCCACCAGCAGAGATCTGGGGGGGTCCTACAATGAGCAGTTCTTC. This sequence encodes CATSRDLGGSYNEQFF. The chain employs TRBV15 and TRBJ2-1, with 7 bases that match TRBD2. J was trimmed by 1 base and V by 0 bases; bases with no gene match: 3. The CDR3 covers 16 residues. CDR1 and CDR2 from the germline V gene are LNHNV and YYDKDF (reference sequence).

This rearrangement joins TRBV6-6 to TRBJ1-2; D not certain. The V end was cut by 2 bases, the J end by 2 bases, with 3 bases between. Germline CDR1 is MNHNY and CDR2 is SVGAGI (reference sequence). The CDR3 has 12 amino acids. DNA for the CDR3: TGTGCCAGCAGTTACGACAACTATGGCTACACCTTC. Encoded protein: CASSYDNYGYTF.

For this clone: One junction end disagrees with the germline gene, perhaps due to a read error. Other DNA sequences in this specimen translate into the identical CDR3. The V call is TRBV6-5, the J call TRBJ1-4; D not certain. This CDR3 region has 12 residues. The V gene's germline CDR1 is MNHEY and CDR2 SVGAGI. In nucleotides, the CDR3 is TGTGCCAGCAGAGGCCCCAATGAAAAATTGTTTTTT. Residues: CASRGPNEKLFF.